Listed below are T cell receptor beta chains from one sample, sequenced in a study of early stage breast cancer tumors. Using immunoSEQ multiplex PCR, the repertoire was profiled, and TCRdb retains in-frame clones only, with some absent. The repertoire holds some 70,000 clones, with 65% to 85% as singletons. Sequenced material: blood. These receptors all come from a person aged 55 to 75 with breast cancer. Both conserved end residues are part of each CDR3. The D gene is left open where the match is weak. Clone size is shown for a subset of rows, as once, few, many or a class of expanded clone.

v_gene: TRBV29-1; d_gene: -; j_gene: TRBJ2-7; abundance: -; CDR3aa: CSVEIGGQEQYF; CDR3nt: TGCAGCGTTGAGATAGGAGGCCAGGAGCAGTACTTC
v_gene: TRBV4-3; d_gene: -; j_gene: TRBJ2-1; abundance: -; CDR3aa: CASSQDTGSNEQFF; CDR3nt: TGCGCCAGCAGCCAAGATACCGGGAGCAATGAGCAGTTCTTC
v_gene: TRBV5-1; d_gene: TRBD1; j_gene: TRBJ2-7; abundance: -; CDR3aa: CASSPLPGQGSYEQYF; CDR3nt: TGCGCCAGCAGCCCCCTACCGGGACAGGGCTCCTACGAGCAGTACTTC
v_gene: TRBV11-3; d_gene: -; j_gene: TRBJ2-2; abundance: -; CDR3aa: CASSMDTGELFF; CDR3nt: TGTGCCAGCAGCATGGACACCGGGGAGCTGTTTTTT
v_gene: TRBV29-1; d_gene: -; j_gene: TRBJ2-7; abundance: once; CDR3aa: CSVRVGRSEQYF; CDR3nt: TGCAGCGTCCGAGTCGGGCGAAGCGAGCAGTACTTC
v_gene: TRBV19; d_gene: TRBD1; j_gene: TRBJ1-6; abundance: -; CDR3aa: CASSIGGQGRSPLHF; CDR3nt: TGTGCCAGTAGTATTGGTGGACAGGGGAGATCACCCCTCCACTTT
v_gene: TRBV27; d_gene: -; j_gene: TRBJ1-6; abundance: -; CDR3aa: CASSRPRGIQGSPLHF; CDR3nt: TGTGCCAGCAGCCGACCCCGTGGAATCCAGGGTTCACCCCTCCACTTT
v_gene: TRBV5-1; d_gene: -; j_gene: TRBJ2-7; abundance: -; CDR3aa: CASSYGGATYEQYF; CDR3nt: TGCGCCAGCAGCTACGGCGGGGCTACCTACGAGCAGTACTTC
v_gene: TRBV27; d_gene: -; j_gene: TRBJ1-2; abundance: few; CDR3aa: CASSPPYGNGYTF; CDR3nt: TGTGCCAGCAGTCCCCCGTACGGTAATGGCTACACCTTC
v_gene: TRBV5-8; d_gene: -; j_gene: TRBJ2-7; abundance: -; CDR3aa: CASSIGYSYEQYF; CDR3nt: TGTGCCAGCAGCATTGGGTACTCCTACGAGCAGTACTTC
v_gene: TRBV4-3; d_gene: -; j_gene: TRBJ1-3; abundance: -; CDR3aa: CASSQEAASGNTIYF; CDR3nt: TGCGCCAGCAGCCAAGAGGCAGCGTCTGGAAACACCATATATTTT